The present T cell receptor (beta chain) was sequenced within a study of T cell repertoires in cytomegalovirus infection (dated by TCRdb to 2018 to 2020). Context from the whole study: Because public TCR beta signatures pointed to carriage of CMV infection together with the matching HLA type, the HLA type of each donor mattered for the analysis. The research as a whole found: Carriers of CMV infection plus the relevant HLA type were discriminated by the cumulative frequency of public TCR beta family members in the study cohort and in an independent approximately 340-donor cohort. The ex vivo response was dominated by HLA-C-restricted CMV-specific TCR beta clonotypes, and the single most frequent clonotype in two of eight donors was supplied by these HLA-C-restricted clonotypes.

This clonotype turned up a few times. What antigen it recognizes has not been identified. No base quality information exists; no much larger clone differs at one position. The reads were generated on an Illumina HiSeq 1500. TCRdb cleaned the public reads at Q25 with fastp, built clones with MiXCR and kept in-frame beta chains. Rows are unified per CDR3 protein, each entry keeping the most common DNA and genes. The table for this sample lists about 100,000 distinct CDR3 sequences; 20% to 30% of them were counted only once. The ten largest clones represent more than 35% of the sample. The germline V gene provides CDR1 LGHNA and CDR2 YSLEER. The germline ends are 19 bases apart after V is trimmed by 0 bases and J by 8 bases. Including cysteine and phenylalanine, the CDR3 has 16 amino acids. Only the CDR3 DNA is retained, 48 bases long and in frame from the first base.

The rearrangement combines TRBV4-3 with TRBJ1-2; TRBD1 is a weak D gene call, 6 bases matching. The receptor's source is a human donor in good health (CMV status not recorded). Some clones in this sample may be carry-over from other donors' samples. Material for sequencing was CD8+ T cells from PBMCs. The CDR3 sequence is CASSQDLIGAGGGYTF. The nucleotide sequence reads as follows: TGCGCCAGCAGCCAAGATCTCATCGGGGCTGGGGGCGGCTACACCTTC.